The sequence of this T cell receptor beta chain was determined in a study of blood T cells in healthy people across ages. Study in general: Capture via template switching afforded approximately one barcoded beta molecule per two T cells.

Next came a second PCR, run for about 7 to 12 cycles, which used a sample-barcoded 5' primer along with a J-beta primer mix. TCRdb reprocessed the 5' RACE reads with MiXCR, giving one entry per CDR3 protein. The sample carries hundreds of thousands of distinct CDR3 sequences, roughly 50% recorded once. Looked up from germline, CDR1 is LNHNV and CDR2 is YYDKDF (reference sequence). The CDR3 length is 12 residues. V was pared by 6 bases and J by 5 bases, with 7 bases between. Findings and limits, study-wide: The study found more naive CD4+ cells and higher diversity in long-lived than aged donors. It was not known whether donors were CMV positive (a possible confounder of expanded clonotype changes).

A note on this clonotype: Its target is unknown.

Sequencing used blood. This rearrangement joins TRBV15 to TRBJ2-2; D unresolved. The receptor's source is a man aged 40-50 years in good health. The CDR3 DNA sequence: TGTGCCACCAGTGCTGCTACCGGGGAGCTGTTTTTT. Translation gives CATSAATGELFF.